This is a list of T cell receptor beta chains from one sample in a study of beta chain features in type 1 diabetes. Profiling relied on immunoSEQ multiplex PCR, and the TCRdb table lists in-frame clones only, not all of them. The table has 550,000 to 850,000 clones, 13% seen once. The specimen sequenced was naive CD4+ T cells from blood. The receptors here all came from a man aged 18 to 29 with type 1 diabetes. CDR3s include the opening cysteine and the closing phenylalanine or tryptophan. D genes are given only for firm matches. For some rows the clone size is stated as once, few or many, or as a class when expanded; others skip it.

j_call clone_size v_call d_call cdr3_aa cdr3_nt
TRBJ1-1 few TRBV18 NA CASSTQKLTMNTEAFF TGTGCCAGCTCGACACAGAAGCTTACCATGAACACTGAAGCTTTCTTT
TRBJ1-1 few TRBV18 NA CASSPISGEAFF TGTGCCAGCTCCCCAATCAGTGGGGAAGCTTTCTTT
TRBJ1-4 NA TRBV30 NA CAWSTTGATNEKLFF TGTGCCTGGAGTACGACGGGGGCAACTAATGAAAAACTGTTTTTT
TRBJ1-1 NA TRBV29-1 NA CSVEEYGTEAFF TGCAGCGTTGAAGAGTACGGGACTGAAGCTTTCTTT
TRBJ1-2 NA TRBV6-5 NA CASSSPTTGSGYTF TGTGCCAGCAGTTCCCCGACAACAGGGAGCGGCTACACCTTC
TRBJ2-2 few TRBV28 NA CASSLRDTGELFF TGTGCCAGCAGTTTACGGGACACCGGGGAGCTGTTTTTT
TRBJ1-2 few TRBV29-1 NA CSVEGLEGYTF TGCAGCGTTGAAGGACTGGAGGGCTACACCTTC
TRBJ1-4 NA TRBV6-1 NA CASSDWSGPGKLFF TGTGCCAGCAGTGATTGGTCAGGGCCTGGAAAACTGTTTTTT
TRBJ1-6 NA TRBV30 NA CAWRGPSNSPLHF TGTGCCTGGAGGGGACCTTCAAATTCACCCCTCCACTTT
TRBJ2-3 NA TRBV30 TRBD2 CAWSPGLAGVNFPTDTQYF TGTGCCTGGAGCCCGGGACTAGCGGGGGTAAATTTTCCCACAGATACGCAGTATTTT
TRBJ2-2 few TRBV5-6 NA CASSLAGLLGELFF TGTGCCAGCAGCTTGGCCGGTCTACTCGGGGAGCTGTTTTTT
TRBJ2-5 NA TRBV7-9 NA CASCLAGSQETQYF TGTGCCAGCTGTCTGGCGGGTAGTCAAGAGACCCAGTACTTC
TRBJ1-2 few TRBV12-5 TRBD1 CASGLARDRVGGYTF TGTGCTAGTGGTTTGGCCCGGGACAGGGTAGGAGGCTACACCTTC
TRBJ2-2 NA TRBV14 NA CASSQTRTGELFF TGTGCCAGCAGCCAAACCCGAACCGGGGAGCTGTTTTTT
TRBJ2-1 NA TRBV28 TRBD2 CATRLAGGTYNEQFF TGTGCCACCAGACTAGCGGGGGGGACCTACAATGAGCAGTTCTTC
TRBJ1-6 few TRBV21-1 NA CASTSRGGALHF TGTGCCAGCACCTCGCGGGGGGGAGCCCTCCACTTT
TRBJ2-5 NA TRBV10-3 NA CAISALQAAVQETQYF TGTGCCATCAGTGCACTACAGGCGGCCGTCCAAGAGACCCAGTACTTC
TRBJ2-3 NA TRBV4-1 NA CASSQDRYSTDTQYF TGCGCCAGCAGCCAAGATCGGTACAGCACAGATACGCAGTATTTT
TRBJ2-1 NA TRBV4-1 NA CASSQEFVRSYNEQFF TGCGCCAGCAGCCAAGAATTTGTCCGCTCCTACAATGAGCAGTTCTTC
TRBJ2-3 few TRBV29-1 TRBD1 CSVEDMGQGTDTQYF TGCAGCGTTGAAGATATGGGACAGGGCACAGATACGCAGTATTTT
TRBJ2-5 NA TRBV30 NA CAWARGFQETQYF TGTGCCTGGGCGAGGGGCTTCCAAGAGACCCAGTACTTC
TRBJ2-3 NA TRBV2 TRBD2 CASSAGLAGTDTQYF TGTGCCAGCAGTGCGGGACTAGCGGGAACAGATACGCAGTATTTT
TRBJ2-1 NA TRBV28 TRBD1 CASSLWQGANDEQFF TGTGCCAGCAGTTTATGGCAGGGGGCTAACGATGAGCAGTTCTTC
TRBJ1-5 NA TRBV30 NA CAWSPTGNQPQHF TGTGCCTGGAGTCCCACAGGAAATCAGCCCCAGCATTTT
TRBJ2-6 NA TRBV29-1 NA CSVASTGDSGANVLTF TGCAGCGTTGCCTCTACAGGCGACTCTGGGGCCAACGTCCTGACTTTC
TRBJ2-5 few TRBV25-1 TRBD2 CASSEPGLAGATQYF TGTGCCAGCAGTGAGCCGGGACTAGCGGGCGCGACCCAGTACTTC
TRBJ2-3 few TRBV25-1 NA CASSEYFGASTDTQYF TGTGCCAGCAGTGAATATTTCGGGGCAAGCACAGATACGCAGTATTTT
TRBJ2-3 NA TRBV11-2 TRBD2 CASSPLASSTDTQYF TGTGCCAGCAGCCCACTAGCGTCTTCAACAGATACGCAGTATTTT
TRBJ2-7 NA TRBV30 NA CAWSVERTSATAYEQYF TGTGCCTGGAGTGTAGAGAGGACCAGTGCCACCGCCTACGAGCAGTACTTC
TRBJ1-6 NA TRBV6-5 NA CASSYSWTDSPLHF TGTGCCAGCAGTTACTCGTGGACTGATTCACCCCTCCACTTT
TRBJ1-1 NA TRBV2 NA CASSRDQNTEAFF TGTGCCAGCAGCCGGGACCAGAACACTGAAGCTTTCTTT
TRBJ1-5 few TRBV2 NA CASRLTDQPQHF TGTGCCAGCAGGTTGACCGATCAGCCCCAGCATTTT
TRBJ1-5 NA TRBV10-3 NA CAIGRDNQPQHF TGTGCCATCGGAAGGGACAATCAGCCCCAGCATTTT
TRBJ1-2 few TRBV30 NA CAWSAQVNYGYTF TGTGCCTGGAGTGCCCAGGTTAACTATGGCTACACCTTC
TRBJ1-2 few TRBV18 NA CASSPLKDNYGYTF TGTGCCAGCTCACCACTAAAGGATAACTATGGCTACACCTTC
TRBJ2-1 few TRBV7-3 TRBD2 CASSLLAAAGNEQFF TGTGCCAGCAGCTTACTAGCGGCCGCCGGGAATGAGCAGTTCTTC
TRBJ2-1 NA TRBV19 NA CASTGPNNEQFF TGTGCCAGTACTGGGCCGAACAATGAGCAGTTCTTC
TRBJ1-4 NA TRBV15 NA CATSRDRSGNEKLFF TGTGCCACCAGCAGAGATCGGAGCGGAAATGAAAAACTGTTTTTT
TRBJ1-4 NA TRBV18 TRBD1 CASSPSRGQDEKLFF TGTGCCAGCTCACCATCGAGGGGACAGGATGAAAAACTGTTTTTT
TRBJ2-5 few TRBV28 NA CASSYRRETQYF TGTGCCAGCAGCTACAGGAGAGAGACCCAGTACTTC
TRBJ1-4 NA TRBV7-9 NA CASSRDGEKLFF TGTGCCAGCAGCCGCGACGGGGAAAAACTGTTTTTT
TRBJ2-3 NA TRBV7-9 NA CASSGEKGRTDTQYF TGTGCCAGCAGCGGGGAAAAAGGGAGGACAGATACGCAGTATTTT
TRBJ1-5 few TRBV30 NA CAWTEGSQPQHF TGTGCCTGGACCGAAGGTAGCCAGCCCCAGCATTTT
TRBJ2-3 NA TRBV7-8 TRBD1 CASSTGTGLTDTQYF TGTGCCAGCAGCACCGGGACAGGACTCACAGATACGCAGTATTTT
TRBJ1-2 few TRBV4-1 NA CASSQDPTLNYGYTF TGCGCCAGCAGCCAAGACCCCACACTGAACTATGGCTACACCTTC
TRBJ2-7 NA TRBV11-2 NA CASSRRGTSYEQYF TGTGCCAGCAGCAGAAGGGGGACTTCCTACGAGCAGTACTTC
TRBJ2-7 few TRBV5-1 TRBD2 CASSPGLANYEQYF TGCGCCAGCAGCCCGGGACTAGCGAATTACGAGCAGTACTTC
TRBJ2-3 NA TRBV20-1 NA CSARLGDNWGF TGCAGTGCTAGATTGGGGGACAACTGGGGTTTT
TRBJ2-4 few TRBV30 NA CAWSLTENIQYF TGTGCCTGGAGTTTGACAGAAAACATTCAGTACTTC
TRBJ1-4 NA TRBV6-5 NA CASSYAGTSEKLFF TGTGCCAGCAGTTACGCAGGGACTAGTGAAAAACTGTTTTTT
TRBJ2-7 few TRBV15 NA CATSIRGAHYEQYF TGTGCCACCAGCATAAGAGGGGCCCACTACGAGCAGTACTTC
TRBJ1-2 NA TRBV5-1 NA CASSPVLEGGYTF TGCGCCAGCAGCCCTGTTCTAGAGGGCGGCTACACCTTC
TRBJ1-2 few TRBV29-1 NA CSVDLNYGYTF TGCAGCGTCGACCTTAACTATGGCTACACCTTC
TRBJ2-7 NA TRBV6-5 TRBD2 CASSYLAGDSYEQYF TGTGCCAGCAGTTACCTAGCGGGGGACTCCTACGAGCAGTACTTC
TRBJ1-1 few TRBV6-5 NA CASSPYRATEAFF TGTGCCAGCAGTCCGTACAGGGCCACTGAAGCTTTCTTT
TRBJ2-1 few TRBV5-1 TRBD2 CASSSGEGSSYNEQFF TGCGCCAGCAGCTCCGGGGAGGGGAGCTCCTACAATGAGCAGTTCTTC
TRBJ2-1 NA TRBV5-1 TRBD1 CASSPGTGWNEQFF TGCGCCAGCAGCCCGGGGACAGGTTGGAATGAGCAGTTCTTC
TRBJ2-5 few TRBV29-1 NA CSAGAARGETQYF TGCAGCGCCGGGGCCGCGAGGGGAGAGACCCAGTACTTC
TRBJ1-1 NA TRBV6-1 NA CASSPTANTEAFF TGTGCCAGCAGTCCCACAGCGAACACTGAAGCTTTCTTT
TRBJ2-7 NA TRBV30 NA CAWSGPGTNSYEQYF TGTGCCTGGAGTGGCCCCGGGACAAACTCCTACGAGCAGTACTTC